The 32 T cell receptor beta chains below all came from one sample that was sequenced in a study of blood T cell repertoires in COVID-19. Here immunoSEQ multiplex PCR was the method, and the copy in TCRdb shows in-frame clones only, minus some. The table has under 150,000 clones, around four fifths seen once; the top ten hold roughly 2.2%. Specimen: PBMCs or T cells enriched from blood (not recorded which). The source of these receptors is a middle-aged man with acute COVID-19.

CDR3: CASSPYSGTEAFF. The CDR3 DNA reads as TGTGCCAGCAGTCCATACAGCGGGACTGAAGCTTTCTTT. This chain links TRBV6-2 or TRBV6-3 with TRBJ1-1; D unresolved. Looked up from germline, CDR1 is MNHEY and CDR2 is SVGEGT. This CDR3 spans 13 amino acids. Between the trimmed V and J ends, which lost 5 bases and 5 bases, there was a span of 12 bases.

The chain carries TRBV30 and TRBJ2-2; D remains ambiguous. Per the germline V gene, CDR1 is GTSNPN and CDR2 is SVGIG (reference sequence). Trimming removed 0 bases at V and 2 bases at J, with 4 bases between. There are 13 residues in the CDR3. The CDR3 protein is CAWSVINTGELFF. As DNA, the CDR3 is TGTGCCTGGAGTGTTATTAACACCGGGGAGCTGTTTTTT.

With respect to this clone: Other DNA sequences from this sample encode an identical CDR3 as well. J is TRBJ2-3 and V is TRBV18, with TRBD1 matching 9 bases. Germline V gene data show CDR1 as KGHSH and CDR2 as LQKENI. There are 14 residues in the CDR3. Losses at the gene ends were 2 bases for V and 6 bases for J; bases not matched to a gene: 3. The CDR3 loop reads CASSPGTGRDTQYF. In nucleotides, the CDR3 is TGTGCCAGCTCACCAGGGACAGGGAGGGATACGCAGTATTTT. Together with reference TRBV18 and TRBJ2-3, the CDR3 gives the full variable domain: NAGVMQNPRHLVRRRGQEARLRCSPMKGHSHVYWYRQLPEEGLKFMVYLQKENIIDESGMPKERFSAEFPKEGPSILRIQQVVRGDSAAYFCASSPGTGRDTQYFGPGTRLTVL.

The chain combines TRBV9 with TRBJ2-3; D possibly corresponds to TRBD2 (5 bases). CDR3 length: 14 amino acids. V was clipped by 0 bases and J by 2 bases, with 7 bases between them. Germline V lookup: CDR1 SGDLS, CDR2 YYNGEE. Here the CDR3 DNA reads TGTGCCAGCAGCGTAGCGGGATCCACAGATACGCAGTATTTT. Amino acid sequence: CASSVAGSTDTQYF. Supplemented by reference TRBV9 and TRBJ2-3, the full variable domain reads DSGVTQTPKHLITATGQRVTLRCSPRSGDLSVYWYQQSLDQGLQFLIQYYNGEERAKGNILERFSAQQFPDLHSELNLSSLELGDSALYFCASSVAGSTDTQYFGPGTRLTVL.

The chain recombines TRBV10-3 with TRBJ2-3, with D perhaps matching TRBD2 (6 bases). CDR1 and CDR2 from the germline V gene are ENHRY and SYGVKD. V was pared by 10 bases and J by 6 bases, with 14 bases between. This CDR3 has 12 amino acids. The CDR3 region is CATGWGEDTQYF. CDR3 sequence (DNA): TGTGCCACCGGTTGGGGGGAGGATACGCAGTATTTT.

Remarks on this clone: The same CDR3 also results from other DNA sequences found in this sample. The V and J genes are TRBV7-2 and TRBJ1-1; no reliable D call. The CDR3 sequence is 14 residues long. Germline CDR1 SGHTA, CDR2 FQGNSA. V shed 6 bases and J shed 3 bases, with 14 bases lying between them. The CDR3 loop reads CASSFTGGDTEAFF. The DNA of the CDR3 is TGTGCCAGCAGTTTCACCGGTGGAGACACTGAAGCTTTCTTT.

This clone was counted a few times. The V gene is TRBV19, the J gene TRBJ2-1; 12 nucleotides line up with TRBD2. The J segment lost 8 bases and the V segment lost 8 bases, leaving 10 bases of the junction unmatched. CDR3 length equals 15 residues. Germline V CDR1 and CDR2: LNHDA, SQIVND (reference sequence). CDR3 sequence: CASRHRTSGVYEQFF. The CDR3 DNA sequence: TGTGCCAGTCGTCACAGGACTAGCGGGGTCTATGAGCAGTTCTTC.

The chain combines TRBV3-1 (or the pseudogene TRBV3-2) with TRBJ2-1; the match to TRBD2 covers 14 bases. CDR1 is LGHDT and CDR2 is YNNKEL in the germline V gene (reference sequence). Trimming took 3 bases from V and 7 from J; bases not matched to a gene: 2. This CDR3 is built from 15 residues. The CDR3 DNA is TGTGCCAGCAGCCAGACTAGCGGGGGGGGGAATGAGCAGTTCTTC. As protein: CASSQTSGGGNEQFF.

The CDR3 region has the DNA TGTGCCAGTAGTTTCGGGACTAGTTTCACCTCCACAGATACGCAGTATTTT. Translation: CASSFGTSFTSTDTQYF. This rearrangement joins TRBV19 to TRBJ2-3; 8 nucleotides match TRBD2. Germline CDR1 reads LNHDA; CDR2 reads SQIVND (reference sequence). The CDR3 sequence is 17 residues long. The ends lost 5 bases at V and 2 bases at J; junction bases unmatched: 12.

The V and J genes are TRBV7-2 and TRBJ2-7, with 8 nucleotides matching TRBD2. This CDR3 comprises 14 residues. V shed 3 bases, J shed 2 bases, and the junction held 3 bases outside the gene matches. Germline V gives CDR1 SGHTA, CDR2 FQGNSA. The CDR3 reads CASSFLAGPYEQYF. In DNA, the CDR3 is TGTGCCAGCAGCTTCTTAGCGGGACCCTACGAGCAGTACTTC.

In its sample, this clone was seen once. The rearrangement links TRBV12-3 or TRBV12-4 to TRBJ2-7, with TRBD1 identical over 8 bases. The V and J ends lost 5 bases and 5 bases, in that order; junction bases with no gene match: 2. The CDR3 is made up of 12 amino acids. The CDR3, as DNA: TGTGCCAGCAGTGACAGGGGACACGAGCAGTACTTC. Translation gives CASSDRGHEQYF.

A single count supports this clone. This chain connects TRBV28 to TRBJ2-1, with 10 nucleotides matching TRBD2. Germline V gene lookup returns CDR1 MDHEN and CDR2 SYDVKM. V shed 7 bases and J 9 bases; nucleotides not matched to a gene: 9. The CDR3 spans 14 residues. CDR3 residues: CASNSPLAGAEQFF. CDR3 DNA: TGTGCCAGCAACTCCCCGCTAGCGGGAGCTGAGCAGTTCTTC. The full variable domain, with the rest looked up from reference TRBV28 and TRBJ2-1, is DVKVTQSSRYLVKRTGEKVFLECVQDMDHENMFWYRQDPGLGLRLIYFSYDVKMKEKGDIPEGYSVSREKKERFSLILESASTNQTSMYLCASNSPLAGAEQFFGPGTRLTVL.

The chain is built from TRBV11-2 and TRBJ2-3, with 10 nucleotides matching TRBD1. The CDR3 covers 16 residues. V trimming: 6 bases; J trimming: 4 bases; junction bases outside the gene matches: 10. The germline V gene encodes CDR1 SGHAT and CDR2 FQNNGV. CDR3 sequence: CASRYRDRGFSDTQYF. CDR3 coding DNA: TGTGCCAGCAGGTACCGGGACAGGGGATTTTCAGATACGCAGTATTTT.

The chain links TRBV28 to TRBJ2-7, with 7 bases that match TRBD1. With V trimmed by 5 bases and J by 0 bases, 7 bases remained unmatched. Germline lookup yields CDR1 MDHEN and CDR2 SYDVKM. The CDR3 runs to 15 residues. The CDR3 spells CASSRPGQNSYEQYF. Here the CDR3 DNA reads TGTGCCAGCAGTCGACCGGGACAGAACTCCTACGAGCAGTACTTC.

The rearrangement joins TRBV20-1 to TRBJ2-7; D not resolved. Germline CDR1 reads DFQATT; CDR2 reads SNEGSKA (reference sequence). The CDR3 is 11 amino acids. V lost 2 bases and J 4 bases, leaving 6 bases between the germline ends. CDR3 sequence reads: CSARLGYEQYF. The CDR3 bases are TGCAGTGCTAGACTCGGGTACGAGCAGTACTTC.

The rearrangement uses TRBV6-2 or TRBV6-3 and TRBJ2-1; 10 nucleotides line up with TRBD2. This CDR3 comprises 16 residues. CDR1 and CDR2 (germline): MNHEY, SVGEGT. The trim removed 4 bases at V and 5 bases at J, leaving 8 bases unmatched. CDR3 amino acids: CASSSIIAGGHNEQFF. CDR3 sequence (DNA): TGTGCCAGCAGTTCCATAATAGCGGGAGGCCACAATGAGCAGTTCTTC.

A remark on this clone: One end of the junction fails to match germline, which may point to a read error. The V call is TRBV7-7, the J call TRBJ2-1; D tentatively fits TRBD1 or TRBD2 (5 bases each). Germline lookup yields CDR1 SSHAT and CDR2 FNYEAQ (reference sequence). This CDR3 contains 16 residues. Written as DNA, the CDR3 is TGTGCTAGCAGCTTAGAGGGGTCAGGGACCTACAATGAGCAGTTCTTC. Encoded protein: CASSLEGSGTYNEQFF. Looking up the rest from reference TRBV7-7 and TRBJ2-1 gives the full variable domain: GAGVSQSPRYKVTKRGQDVTLRCDPISSHATLYWYQQALGQGPEFLTYFNYEAQPDKSGLPSDRFSAERPEGSISTLTIQRTEQRDSAMYRCASSLEGSGTYNEQFFGPGTRLTVL.

J is TRBJ2-2 and V is TRBV11-2, with 7 bases matching TRBD2. The CDR3 is made up of 17 amino acids. The junction had 8 bases not matched to a gene; V was cut back by 0 bases and J by 4 bases. Germline V gene sequence: CDR1 SGHAT, CDR2 FQNNGV. This CDR3 is CASSLDVSGGRTGELFF. The CDR3, as DNA: TGTGCCAGCAGCTTAGATGTGTCGGGAGGTCGCACCGGGGAGCTGTTTTTT.

This chain uses TRBV11-3 with TRBJ2-2; D is possibly TRBD2 (5 bases). V lost 5 bases to trimming and J lost 4 bases, with 14 bases between them. The length of the CDR3 is 15 residues. From germline, CDR1 is SGHNT and CDR2 YENEEA. Here the CDR3 reads CASSPRGPSTGELFF. The DNA for the CDR3 is TGTGCCAGCAGCCCCCGGGGTCCATCCACCGGGGAGCTGTTTTTT.

The CDR3 bases are TGTGCCAGCAGCTTAAGGGGACAGGGGACGGACATTCAGTACTTC. Translating gives CASSLRGQGTDIQYF. V and J are TRBV7-9 and TRBJ2-4, with 10 bases that match TRBD1. Germline V CDR1 and CDR2: SEHNR, FQNEAQ (reference sequence). This CDR3 is 15 amino acids long. V lost 2 bases, J lost 8 bases, and 6 bases stayed unmatched.

This chain joins TRBV6-1 and TRBJ1-1; TRBD1 might be the D (5 bases). The V gene's germline CDR1 is MNHNS and CDR2 SASEGT. Trimming pared 3 bases from V and 5 bases from J, leaving 16 bases between. The CDR3 spans 15 residues. The CDR3 protein is CASSELEGRWTEAFF. The DNA of the CDR3 is TGTGCCAGCAGTGAGTTGGAGGGGAGGTGGACTGAAGCTTTCTTT.

V gene TRBV7-3 combines with J gene TRBJ2-1; 8 positions agree with TRBD2. V shed 5 bases and J 8 bases; nucleotides not matched to a gene: 8. Per germline, CDR1 SGHTA and CDR2 FQGTGA. The CDR3 runs to 14 residues. The CDR3 loop is CASSLSSGSDEQFF. The CDR3 DNA reads as TGTGCCAGCAGCCTCTCCAGCGGGAGCGATGAGCAGTTCTTC.

The rearrangement links TRBV2 to TRBJ1-6, with unresolved D. Trimming stripped 2 bases from V and 3 bases from J, with 8 bases between. CDR1 is SNHLY and CDR2 is FYNNEI in the germline V gene. The CDR3 is 15 residues long. The CDR3 nucleotides read TGTGCCAGCAGTGAATTACAAGTCTATAATTCACCCCTCCACTTT. Amino acid sequence: CASSELQVYNSPLHF.

V is TRBV5-1 and J is TRBJ2-5; no clear D gene. Germline values: CDR1 SGHRS, CDR2 YFSETQ. The CDR3 contains 15 residues. V shed 2 bases and J shed 5 bases, with 16 bases lying between them. The CDR3 is CASSFRPGLRETQYF. The CDR3 DNA sequence: TGCGCCAGCAGCTTCAGGCCCGGATTACGGGAGACCCAGTACTTC.

This clone was counted ten times or more. The chain links TRBV20-1 to TRBJ2-3, with TRBD2 identical over 7 bases. V was clipped by 3 bases and J by 4 bases; unmatched bases: 7. Germline assignment: CDR1 DFQATT and CDR2 SNEGSKA (reference sequence). The CDR3 is 14 amino acids. CDR3 sequence reads: CSASPGLDSDTQYF. The CDR3, as DNA: TGCAGTGCTAGTCCCGGACTAGACTCAGATACGCAGTATTTT.

The rearrangement joins TRBV3-1 (or the pseudogene TRBV3-2) to TRBJ1-1, with TRBD1 matching over 7 bases. J lost 0 bases, V lost 1 base, and 11 bases had no gene match. The CDR3 is 18 residues long. The V gene's germline CDR1 is LGHDT and CDR2 YNNKEL (reference sequence). The CDR3 DNA reads TGTGCCAGCAGCCAAGGCCCCTCGGAGGGGGCTATGAACACTGAAGCTTTCTTT. Translated, it gives CASSQGPSEGAMNTEAFF.

The chain is built from TRBV5-1 and TRBJ2-3; D not certain. CDR3 length equals 12 residues. The V end was cut by 5 bases, the J end by 1 base, with 5 bases between. Germline V CDR1 and CDR2: SGHRS, YFSETQ. CDR3 coding DNA: TGCGCCAGCAGAACGGGCACAGATACGCAGTATTTT. Protein: CASRTGTDTQYF.

This chain connects TRBV2 to TRBJ1-2, with no clear D. Per germline, CDR1 SNHLY and CDR2 FYNNEI. V dropped 6 bases and J dropped 8 bases, with 10 bases sitting between them. The CDR3 totals 11 residues. CDR3 sequence (DNA): TGTGCCAGCAGGGAGGTTTGGGGCTACACCTTC. It codes for CASREVWGYTF.

This clone was found a few times. This chain connects TRBV28 to TRBJ1-6, with 7 bases matching TRBD1. The junction had 7 bases not matched to a gene; V was cut back by 5 bases and J by 15 bases. Germline CDR1 MDHEN, CDR2 SYDVKM. This CDR3 region has 12 residues. CDR3 residues: CASSLDRERLHF. CDR3 nucleotides: TGTGCCAGCAGTCTTGACAGGGAACGCCTCCACTTT.

The chain has TRBV4-1 and TRBJ2-7, with D possibly matching TRBD2 (6 bases). The CDR3 runs to 15 residues. Trimming cost V 0 bases and J 4 bases, with 13 bases left between them. Per germline, CDR1 MGHRA and CDR2 YSYEKL. In DNA form, the CDR3 reads TGCGCCAGCAGCCAAGACCCTAGCGCCTCATACGAGCAGTACTTC. It specifies CASSQDPSASYEQYF.

The chain recombines TRBV5-4 with TRBJ1-4; possibly TRBD1 for D (6 bases). V was pared by 4 bases and J by 6 bases, with 10 bases between. CDR1 SGHNT and CDR2 YYREEE come from the germline V gene (reference sequence). There are 13 residues in the CDR3. The CDR3 coding sequence is TGTGCCAGCAGCCCCAAGGGGGATGAAAAACTGTTTTTT. It specifies CASSPKGDEKLFF. The full variable domain, completed using reference TRBV5-4 and TRBJ1-4, is ETGVTQSPTHLIKTRGQQVTLRCSSQSGHNTVSWYQQALGQGPQFIFQYYREEENGRGNFPPRFSGLQFPNYSSELNVNALELDDSALYLCASSPKGDEKLFFGSGTQLSVL.

The CDR3 loop is CATGRGLNQPQHF. As DNA, the CDR3 is TGTGCCACCGGGAGGGGCTTGAATCAGCCCCAGCATTTT. The chain employs TRBV15 and TRBJ1-5; tentative D call: TRBD1 (5 bases). Germline lookup yields CDR1 LNHNV and CDR2 YYDKDF (reference sequence). The length of the CDR3 is 13 residues. Trimming pared 8 bases from V and 4 bases from J, leaving 12 bases between.